Listed here are 30 T cell receptor beta chains from one sample, sequenced in a study of CD8 T cells in ankylosing spondylitis. No antigen has been identified for these receptors. TCRdb fed the 5' RACE reads into MiXCR, producing one record per CDR3 protein. The sample records approximately 400,000 distinct CDR3 sequences, 15% to 20% being singletons. Points from the study as a whole: A motif of under ten highly homologous TCR beta variants was seen as apparently characteristic of ankylosing spondylitis blood.

The source material was blood, either unsorted or a sorted T cell fraction (not recorded which). These receptors came from a male donor with ankylosing spondylitis.

This clonotype was counted a single time. The chain uses TRBV5-1 and TRBJ2-2, with 10 bases lining up with TRBD1. After removal of 4 bases from V and 0 bases from J, the junction contained 6 bases not matched to a gene. From germline, CDR1 is SGHRS and CDR2 YFSETQ. The CDR3 consists of 17 residues. CDR3 amino acids: CASSPGGTGANTGELFF. CDR3 nucleotides: TGCGCCAGCAGCCCGGGGGGGACAGGGGCGAACACCGGGGAGCTGTTTTTT.

The chain recombines TRBV7-2 with TRBJ1-6; TRBD1 is a possible D gene (5 bases). From germline, CDR1 is SGHTA and CDR2 FQGNSA. V was pared by 1 base and J by 7 bases, with 11 bases between. This CDR3 is built from 15 residues. The CDR3 sequence is CASSLGGGRNSPLHF. Here the CDR3 DNA reads TGTGCCAGCAGCTTAGGCGGGGGGAGAAATTCACCCCTCCACTTT.

The chain joins TRBV2 to TRBJ1-5, with 9 positions matching TRBD1. This CDR3 is 15 amino acids long. The junction had 5 bases not matched to a gene; V was cut back by 1 base and J by 7 bases. CDR1 is SNHLY, CDR2 FYNNEI, per germline. CDR3 DNA sequence: TGTGCCAGCAGTGAAGGGACAGGGGTTACGCAGCCCCAGCATTTT. Its protein is CASSEGTGVTQPQHF.

This clonotype was seen a handful of times. The CDR3 DNA reads TGTGCCACCAGTGATGCAACGAACACCGGGGAGCTGTTTTTT. Encoded protein: CATSDATNTGELFF. This sequence joins TRBV24-1 and TRBJ2-2; D is unclear. The germline gives CDR1 KGHDR, CDR2 SFDVKD. The CDR3 is made up of 14 amino acids. The V and J ends lost 3 bases and 0 bases respectively, with 4 bases between them.

This clonotype was seen a few times. This chain links TRBV11-2 with TRBJ2-3, with TRBD2 as a possible D gene (5 bases). The V gene's germline CDR1 is SGHAT and CDR2 FQNNGV. CDR3 length: 16 residues. Trimming took 3 bases from V and 4 from J, leaving 17 bases between them. DNA of the CDR3: TGTGCCAGCAGCTTCGAGGTTGGGAGCTTGCCAGATACGCAGTATTTT. Amino acid sequence: CASSFEVGSLPDTQYF.

J is TRBJ1-5 and V is TRBV27; 9 nucleotides match TRBD1. The trim removed 5 bases at V and 0 bases at J, leaving 8 bases unmatched. The CDR3 is made up of 17 amino acids. The germline CDR1 and CDR2 sequences are MNHEY and SMNVEV (reference sequence). The CDR3 coding sequence is TGTGCCAGCAGTCCCACGGACAGGGGACTTAGCAATCAGCCCCAGCATTTT. This gives the protein CASSPTDRGLSNQPQHF.

This clonotype was recorded at least ten times. This chain joins TRBV12-3 or TRBV12-4 and TRBJ1-4; 9 bases agree with TRBD1. This CDR3 has 14 amino acids. The junction had 3 bases not matched to a gene; V was cut back by 5 bases and J by 5 bases. The CDR3 DNA sequence: TGTGCCAGCAGTCCCGGGACAGGGAATGAAAAACTGTTTTTT. It is translated as CASSPGTGNEKLFF.

This clonotype was seen ten or more times. V usage is TRBV29-1 and J usage is TRBJ2-7; no firm D call. V was pared by 4 bases and J by 3 bases, with 7 bases between. CDR1 is SQVTM and CDR2 is ANQGSEA in the germline V gene. This CDR3 contains 11 residues. The CDR3 DNA sequence: TGCAGCGTTGGGTCCAGCTACGAGCAGTACTTC. It translates to CSVGSSYEQYF.

This chain joins TRBV5-5 and TRBJ2-1, with D unclear. The germline V gene encodes CDR1 SGHKS and CDR2 YYEKEE (reference sequence). V was shortened by 0 bases and J by 8 bases, with 12 bases between the two germline ends. The CDR3 has 14 amino acids. The CDR3 region has the DNA TGTGCCAGCAGCTTGGTCCCCGTCGAGGATGAGCAGTTCTTC. Translated: CASSLVPVEDEQFF.

This clonotype showed up just a few times. V usage is TRBV10-3 and J usage is TRBJ1-2, with D possibly matching TRBD1 (5 bases). The germline V gene has CDR1 ENHRY and CDR2 SYGVKD. The V end was cut by 3 bases, the J end by 6 bases, with 23 bases between. This CDR3 has 17 residues. In nucleotides, the CDR3 is TGTGCCATCAGTGATTCTTTCGGCTCCCAGGGTAAAAATGGCTACACCTTC. Protein: CAISDSFGSQGKNGYTF.

This chain connects TRBV5-1 to TRBJ1-3; D is unresolved. Trimming removed 3 bases from V and 0 bases from J, with 4 bases in between. CDR3 length equals 13 residues. Germline CDR1 SGHRS, CDR2 YFSETQ. The CDR3 region has the DNA TGCGCCAGCAGCTCTTACTCTGGAAACACCATATATTTT. This codes for CASSSYSGNTIYF. Filled out from reference TRBV5-1 and TRBJ1-3, the complete variable domain reads KAGVTQTPRYLIKTRGQQVTLSCSPISGHRSVSWYQQTPGQGLQFLFEYFSETQRNKGNFPGRFSGRQFSNSRSEMNVSTLELGDSALYLCASSSYSGNTIYFGEGSWLTVV.

This clonotype was observed a few times. The chain carries TRBV12-3 or TRBV12-4 and TRBJ1-5, with TRBD1 as a possible D gene (6 bases). V shed 6 bases and J shed 8 bases, with 20 bases lying between them. The CDR3 is made up of 15 amino acids. CDR3 region: CASRKLGGEGEPQHF. CDR3 nucleotide sequence: TGTGCCAGCAGAAAGTTGGGCGGGGAGGGGGAGCCCCAGCATTTT.

V usage is TRBV29-1 and J usage is TRBJ1-2, with 8 bases lining up with TRBD1. The V segment lost 7 bases and the J segment 6 bases; nucleotides outside the gene matches: 4. Germline V gene sequence: CDR1 SQVTM, CDR2 ANQGSEA. This CDR3 contains 11 residues. CDR3 in DNA: TGCAGCGGACGGACAGGGAATGGCTACACCTTC. It yields the protein CSGRTGNGYTF.

The count of this clonotype is one. The chain recombines TRBV5-6 with TRBJ2-2; TRBD1 or TRBD2 may be the D gene (6 bases each). V was trimmed by 4 bases and J by 3 bases, leaving 16 bases between them. Germline V CDR1 and CDR2: SGHDT, YYEEEE. The CDR3 extends over 16 amino acids. In DNA, the CDR3 is TGTGCCAGCAGCCCAGGGTGGAGGGGGGACACCGGGGAGCTGTTTTTT. Protein sequence: CASSPGWRGDTGELFF.

The chain carries TRBV20-1 and TRBJ2-3; the D call may be TRBD1 or TRBD2 (5 bases each). Trimming left V 3 bases short and J 8 bases short, with 15 bases between. The CDR3 contains 13 residues. CDR1 and CDR2 from the germline V gene are DFQATT and SNEGSKA (reference sequence). The chain's CDR3 is CSARRWGRSTQYF. CDR3 nucleotides: TGCAGTGCTAGGAGGTGGGGACGCTCTACGCAGTATTTT.

This clonotype occurred many times. The chain links TRBV7-2 to TRBJ2-7, with D possibly matching TRBD1 (5 bases). Germline CDR1 is SGHTA and CDR2 is FQGNSA. The CDR3 has 15 residues. V was shortened by 8 bases and J by 5 bases, with 22 bases between the two germline ends. The CDR3 DNA follows: TGTGCCAGCTCTCACTATCAGGGAAAAAAGGACGAGCAGTACTTC. This encodes CASSHYQGKKDEQYF.

This chain's CDR3 is CASSLDLGHSGNTIYF. CDR3 DNA: TGTGCCAGCAGCTTGGATTTGGGACACTCTGGAAACACCATATATTTT. V is TRBV5-5 and J is TRBJ1-3; D is possibly TRBD1 (6 bases). Per germline, CDR1 SGHKS and CDR2 YYEKEE (reference sequence). The germline V and J ends were trimmed by 0 bases and 0 bases, with 10 bases remaining between them. The CDR3 length is 16 residues.

The rearrangement links TRBV7-8 to TRBJ2-3, with 12 bases aligning to TRBD2. The V segment lost 5 bases and the J segment 13 bases; nucleotides outside the gene matches: 4. Germline V gives CDR1 SGHVS, CDR2 FQNEAQ. The CDR3 is 12 amino acids. The CDR3 DNA reads TGTGCCAGCAGCCTTCGGACTAGCGGGAAGTATTTT. It yields the protein CASSLRTSGKYF.

This clonotype has a handful of counts. The chain couples TRBV7-2 to TRBJ2-7; no clear D gene. Trimming cost V 5 bases and J 3 bases, with 14 bases left between them. The CDR3 length is 14 residues. CDR1 is SGHTA, CDR2 FQGNSA, per germline. CDR3 protein: CASSADKVVYEQYF. In nucleotides, the CDR3 is TGTGCCAGCAGCGCCGACAAGGTTGTCTACGAGCAGTACTTC.

CDR3 residues: CASSGGTATRNTEAFF. CDR3 nucleotide sequence: TGTGCCAGCAGCGGCGGGACTGCGACCAGGAACACTGAAGCTTTCTTT. This chain connects TRBV5-5 to TRBJ1-1; D might be TRBD1 (5 bases). The CDR3 is 16 amino acids. Germline V CDR1 and CDR2: SGHKS, YYEKEE (reference sequence). With 4 bases removed from V and 1 base from J, the gap between germline ends came to 17 bases.

This clonotype was counted only a few times. The rearrangement uses TRBV4-1 and TRBJ1-2; the D gene is possibly TRBD1 (6 bases). Trimming stripped 0 bases from V and 8 bases from J, with 16 bases between. The V gene's germline CDR1 is MGHRA and CDR2 YSYEKL. CDR3 length equals 15 residues. The CDR3 region has the DNA TGCGCCAGCAGCCAAGATATCAGGGGTGAGATCGGCTACACCTTC. Protein product: CASSQDIRGEIGYTF.

The chain is built from TRBV9 and TRBJ1-3, with a possible D match to TRBD1 (5 bases). Germline V gives CDR1 SGDLS, CDR2 YYNGEE. Between the trimmed V and J ends, which lost 0 bases and 3 bases, there was a span of 16 bases. This CDR3 comprises 17 residues. This CDR3 reads CASSVVAAGVYGNTIYF. The CDR3 DNA follows: TGTGCCAGCAGCGTAGTAGCGGCGGGGGTATATGGAAACACCATATATTTT.

The table lists this clonotype with a few counts. The V and J genes are TRBV7-9 and TRBJ2-1; D may be TRBD2 (5 bases). Trimming removed 4 bases from V and 8 bases from J, with 21 bases in between. Germline V gene data show CDR1 as SEHNR and CDR2 as FQNEAQ (reference sequence). The CDR3 spans 16 residues. CDR3 sequence: CASSYGGNVGAYEQFF. As DNA, the CDR3 is TGTGCCAGCAGCTATGGAGGAAACGTGGGAGCGTATGAGCAGTTCTTC.

Ten or more counts support this clonotype. V gene TRBV5-6 combines with J gene TRBJ2-2, with a tentative D call TRBD2 (6 bases). V was cut by 2 bases and J by 0 bases, with 8 bases left in between. The CDR3 length is 15 residues. The germline gives CDR1 SGHDT, CDR2 YYEEEE. The CDR3 DNA follows: TGTGCCAGCAGCTTACTAGCTACGAACACCGGGGAGCTGTTTTTT. Amino acids: CASSLLATNTGELFF.

This clonotype was counted ten times or more. The chain links TRBV7-2 to TRBJ1-5; unclear D gene. The ends were cut back, 1 base at V and 7 bases at J, with 5 bases in the middle. CDR3 length: 12 amino acids. Germline lookup yields CDR1 SGHTA and CDR2 FQGNSA. This CDR3 is CASSLVGQPQHF. CDR3 DNA sequence: TGTGCCAGCAGCTTAGTAGGACAGCCCCAGCATTTT.

This clonotype came up many times. This chain connects TRBV4-2 to TRBJ2-1; 10 bases align to TRBD2. The CDR3 is 14 residues long. From germline, CDR1 is LGHNA and CDR2 YNFKEQ. J gave up 6 bases and V 5 bases, and 4 bases lay outside the gene matches. CDR3 sequence reads: CASSSGLAPNEQFF. CDR3 nucleotides: TGTGCCAGCAGCTCGGGACTAGCGCCCAATGAGCAGTTCTTC.

This clonotype has only one observation. The chain couples TRBV20-1 to TRBJ2-5; D tentatively fits TRBD1 or TRBD2 (5 bases each). Looked up from germline, CDR1 is DFQATT and CDR2 is SNEGSKA (reference sequence). This CDR3 has 15 amino acids. V was cut by 4 bases and J by 1 base, with 16 bases left in between. CDR3 sequence: CSATSPGRSQETQYF. DNA of the CDR3: TGCAGTGCTACATCTCCGGGACGCAGCCAAGAGACCCAGTACTTC.

This clonotype occurred many times. The CDR3 reads CASSLAPGELFF. CDR3 nucleotide sequence: TGTGCCAGCAGTTTAGCCCCCGGGGAGCTGTTTTTT. The chain uses TRBV12-3 or TRBV12-4 and TRBJ2-2; D gene uncertain. V gave up 0 bases and J gave up 6 bases, with 2 bases separating them. The CDR3 is 12 amino acids.

This chain joins TRBV29-1 and TRBJ1-1; D is uncertain. Germline CDR1 reads SQVTM; CDR2 reads ANQGSEA. The CDR3 is 12 residues long. Trimming shortened V by 8 bases and J by 1 base, and 11 bases separated the two germline ends. The CDR3 is CSYSHPNTEAFF. CDR3 DNA: TGCAGCTACTCTCACCCGAACACTGAAGCTTTCTTT.

The V gene is TRBV5-1, the J gene TRBJ1-6, with D possibly matching TRBD1 (5 bases). CDR3 length equals 14 residues. Per germline, CDR1 SGHRS and CDR2 YFSETQ. Deletions cut 5 bases from V and 7 bases from J, with 13 bases between. The CDR3: CASSREGENSPLHF. The DNA of the CDR3 is TGCGCCAGCAGTCGAGAAGGGGAGAATTCACCCCTCCACTTT.